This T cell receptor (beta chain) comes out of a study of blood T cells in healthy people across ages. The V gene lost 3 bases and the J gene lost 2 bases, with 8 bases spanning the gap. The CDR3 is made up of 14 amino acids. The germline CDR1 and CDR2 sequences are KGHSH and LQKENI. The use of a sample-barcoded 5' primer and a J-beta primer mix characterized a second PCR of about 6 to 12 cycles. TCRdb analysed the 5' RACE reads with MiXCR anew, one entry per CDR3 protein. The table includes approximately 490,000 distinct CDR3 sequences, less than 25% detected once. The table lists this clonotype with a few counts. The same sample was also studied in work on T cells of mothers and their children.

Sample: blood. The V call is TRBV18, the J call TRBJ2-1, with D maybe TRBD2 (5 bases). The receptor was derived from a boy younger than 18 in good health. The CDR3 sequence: CASSPERAYNEQFF. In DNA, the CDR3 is TGTGCCAGCTCACCGGAGAGGGCCTACAATGAGCAGTTCTTC.